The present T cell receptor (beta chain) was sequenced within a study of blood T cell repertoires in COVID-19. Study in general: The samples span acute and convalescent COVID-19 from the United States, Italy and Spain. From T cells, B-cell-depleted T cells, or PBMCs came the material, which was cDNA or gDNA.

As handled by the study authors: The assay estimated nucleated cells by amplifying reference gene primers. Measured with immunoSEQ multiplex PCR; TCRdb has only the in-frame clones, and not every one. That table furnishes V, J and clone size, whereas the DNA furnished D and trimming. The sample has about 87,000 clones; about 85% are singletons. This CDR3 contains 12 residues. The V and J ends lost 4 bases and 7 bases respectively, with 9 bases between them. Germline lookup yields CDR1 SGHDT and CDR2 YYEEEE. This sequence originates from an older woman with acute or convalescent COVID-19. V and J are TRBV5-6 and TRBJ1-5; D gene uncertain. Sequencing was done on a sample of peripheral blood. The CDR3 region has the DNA TGTGCCAGCAGCCTTCGCGAGCAGCCCCAGCATTTT. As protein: CASSLREQPQHF.